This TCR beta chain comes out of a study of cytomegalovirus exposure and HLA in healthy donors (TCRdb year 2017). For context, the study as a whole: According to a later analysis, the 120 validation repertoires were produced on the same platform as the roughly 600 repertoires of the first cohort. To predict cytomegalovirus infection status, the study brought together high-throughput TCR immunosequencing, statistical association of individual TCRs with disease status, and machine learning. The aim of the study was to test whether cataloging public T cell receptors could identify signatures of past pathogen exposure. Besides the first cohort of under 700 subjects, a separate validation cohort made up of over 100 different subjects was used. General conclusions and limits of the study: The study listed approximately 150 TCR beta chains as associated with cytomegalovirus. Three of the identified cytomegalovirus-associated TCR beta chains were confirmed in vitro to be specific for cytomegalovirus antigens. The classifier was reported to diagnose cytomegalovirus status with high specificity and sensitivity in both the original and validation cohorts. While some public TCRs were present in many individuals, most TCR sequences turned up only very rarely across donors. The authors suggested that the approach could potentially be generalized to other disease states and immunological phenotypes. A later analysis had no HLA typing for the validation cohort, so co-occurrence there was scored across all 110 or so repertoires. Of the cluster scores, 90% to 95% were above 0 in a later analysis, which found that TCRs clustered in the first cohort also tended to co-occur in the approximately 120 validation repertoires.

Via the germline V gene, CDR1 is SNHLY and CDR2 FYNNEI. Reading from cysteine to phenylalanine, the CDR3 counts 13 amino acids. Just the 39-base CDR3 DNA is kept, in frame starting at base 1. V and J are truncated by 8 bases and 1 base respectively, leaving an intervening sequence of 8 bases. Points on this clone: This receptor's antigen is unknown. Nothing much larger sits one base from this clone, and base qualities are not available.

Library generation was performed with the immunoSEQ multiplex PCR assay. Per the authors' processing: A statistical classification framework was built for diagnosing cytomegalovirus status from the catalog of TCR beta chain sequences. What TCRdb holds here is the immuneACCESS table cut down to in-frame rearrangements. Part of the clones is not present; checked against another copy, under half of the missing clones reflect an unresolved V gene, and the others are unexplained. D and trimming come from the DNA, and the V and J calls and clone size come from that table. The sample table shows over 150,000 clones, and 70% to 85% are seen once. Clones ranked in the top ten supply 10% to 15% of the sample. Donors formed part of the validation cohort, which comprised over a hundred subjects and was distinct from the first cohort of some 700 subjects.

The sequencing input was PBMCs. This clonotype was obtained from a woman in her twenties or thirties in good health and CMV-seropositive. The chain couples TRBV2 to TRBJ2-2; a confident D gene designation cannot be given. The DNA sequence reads TGTGCCAGCCGAGTCTTGAACACCGGGGAGCTGTTTTTT. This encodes CASRVLNTGELFF.